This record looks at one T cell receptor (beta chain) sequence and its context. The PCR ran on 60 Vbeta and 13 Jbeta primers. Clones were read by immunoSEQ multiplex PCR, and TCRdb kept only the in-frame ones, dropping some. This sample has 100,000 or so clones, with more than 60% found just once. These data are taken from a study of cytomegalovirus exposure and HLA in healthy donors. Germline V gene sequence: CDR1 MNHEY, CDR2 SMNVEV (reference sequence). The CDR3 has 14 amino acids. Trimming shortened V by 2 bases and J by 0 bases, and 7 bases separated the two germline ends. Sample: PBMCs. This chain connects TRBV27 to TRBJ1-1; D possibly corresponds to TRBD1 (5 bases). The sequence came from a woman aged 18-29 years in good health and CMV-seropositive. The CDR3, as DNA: TGTGCCAGCAGTTTAGACAGAATGAACACTGAAGCTTTCTTT. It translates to CASSLDRMNTEAFF.